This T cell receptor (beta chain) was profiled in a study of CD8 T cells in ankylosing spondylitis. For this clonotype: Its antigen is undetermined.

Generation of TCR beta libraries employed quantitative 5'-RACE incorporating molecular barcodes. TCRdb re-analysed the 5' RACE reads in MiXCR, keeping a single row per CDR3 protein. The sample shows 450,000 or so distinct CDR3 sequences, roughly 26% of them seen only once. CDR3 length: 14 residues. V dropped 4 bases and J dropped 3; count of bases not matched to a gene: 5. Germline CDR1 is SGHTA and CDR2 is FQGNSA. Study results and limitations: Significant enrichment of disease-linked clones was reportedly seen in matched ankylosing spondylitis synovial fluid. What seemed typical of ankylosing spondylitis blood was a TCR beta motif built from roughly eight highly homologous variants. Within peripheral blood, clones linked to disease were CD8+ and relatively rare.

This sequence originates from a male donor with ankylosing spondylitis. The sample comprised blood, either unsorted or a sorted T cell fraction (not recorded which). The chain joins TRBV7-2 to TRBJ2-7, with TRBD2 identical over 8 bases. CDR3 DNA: TGTGCCAGCAGCTACGGGGGGGGTCTCTACGAGCAGTACTTC. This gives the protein CASSYGGGLYEQYF.